This TCR beta chain comes out of a study of T cell repertoires in aging, cancer and after chemotherapy. Study background: Donors were grouped into six age bands spanning 30 or younger through 70 or older. About 9.1 million TCR reads were in the whole dataset. Study-wide points: Untreated cancer patients had significantly lower blood TCR diversity than age-matched healthy donors. Rebound thymic output was suggested by rising median generation probability during chemotherapy in each cancer cohort.

On this clonotype: Its antigen is still unknown.

Multiplex touch-down PCR with TRB-A/B primers amplified rearranged V-D-J TRB sequences. TCRdb re-analysed the multiplex PCR reads in MiXCR, keeping a single row per CDR3 protein. The table includes about 1,500 distinct CDR3 sequences, around 55% detected once. Amplification of TCR beta used genomic DNA extracted from peripheral blood. This CDR3 is 17 amino acids long. Trimming removed 5 bases from V and 2 bases from J; junction bases left unmatched: 12. This clonotype was obtained from a human donor with a blood cancer. The specimen sequenced was blood. The chain has TRBV12-3 or TRBV12-4 and TRBJ2-1, with TRBD2 matching 7 bases. CDR3 bases: TGTGCCAGCAGTCCCCGTGGAGCGGGGAATACCTACAATGAGCAGTTCTTC. Protein product: CASSPRGAGNTYNEQFF.